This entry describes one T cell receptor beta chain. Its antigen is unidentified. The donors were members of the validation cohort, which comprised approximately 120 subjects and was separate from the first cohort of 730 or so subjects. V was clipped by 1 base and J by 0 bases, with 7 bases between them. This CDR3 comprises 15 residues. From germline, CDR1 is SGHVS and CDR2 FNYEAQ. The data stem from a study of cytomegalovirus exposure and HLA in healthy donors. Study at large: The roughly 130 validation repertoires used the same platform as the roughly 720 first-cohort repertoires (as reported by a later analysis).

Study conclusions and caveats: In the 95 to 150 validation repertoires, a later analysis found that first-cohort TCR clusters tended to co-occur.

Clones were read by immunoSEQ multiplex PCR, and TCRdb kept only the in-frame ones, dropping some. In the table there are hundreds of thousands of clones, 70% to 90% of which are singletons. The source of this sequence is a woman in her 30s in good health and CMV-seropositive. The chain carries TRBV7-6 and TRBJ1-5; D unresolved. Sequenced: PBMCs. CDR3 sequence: CASSLVADSNQPQHF. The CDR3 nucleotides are TGTGCCAGCAGCTTAGTGGCAGATAGCAATCAGCCCCAGCATTTT. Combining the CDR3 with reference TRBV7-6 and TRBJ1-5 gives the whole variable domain GAGVSQSPRYKVTKRGQDVALRCDPISGHVSLYWYRQALGQGPEFLTYFNYEAQQDKSGLPNDRFSAERPEGSISTLTIQRTEQRDSAMYRCASSLVADSNQPQHFGDGTRLSIL.